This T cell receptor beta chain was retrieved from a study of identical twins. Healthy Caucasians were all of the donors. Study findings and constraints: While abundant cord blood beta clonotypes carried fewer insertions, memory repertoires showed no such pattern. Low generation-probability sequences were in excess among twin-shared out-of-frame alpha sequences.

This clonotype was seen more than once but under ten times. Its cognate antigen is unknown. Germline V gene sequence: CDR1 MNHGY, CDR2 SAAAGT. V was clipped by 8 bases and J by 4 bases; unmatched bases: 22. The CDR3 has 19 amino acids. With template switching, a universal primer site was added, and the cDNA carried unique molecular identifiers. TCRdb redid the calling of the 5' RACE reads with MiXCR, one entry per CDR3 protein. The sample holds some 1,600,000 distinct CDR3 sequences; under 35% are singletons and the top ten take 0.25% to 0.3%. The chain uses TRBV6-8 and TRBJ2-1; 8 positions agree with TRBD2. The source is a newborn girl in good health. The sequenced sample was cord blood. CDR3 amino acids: CASPLISDVYGREYNEQFF. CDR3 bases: TGTGCCAGCCCCCTTATTTCTGATGTTTACGGGAGGGAATACAATGAGCAGTTCTTC.